Sequencing of this T cell receptor (beta chain) was carried out in a study of blood T cell repertoires in COVID-19. Study-wide context: PBMCs, B-cell-depleted T cells, or T cells provided the cDNA or gDNA that made up the material.

In the authors' workflow: Cell counts per sample came from amplifying reference gene primers. Clones were read by immunoSEQ multiplex PCR, and TCRdb kept only the in-frame ones, dropping some. D and trimming were read from the DNA, whereas the V and J calls and clone size are those reported in that table. This sample has some 240,000 clones, with 84% found just once. Germline loops: CDR1 SGHRS, CDR2 YFSETQ. The CDR3 loop spans 13 amino acids. The junction had 5 bases not matched to a gene; V was cut back by 3 bases and J by 6 bases. The source of this sequence is a woman aged 40-49 years who had recovered from COVID-19. The chain employs TRBV5-1 and TRBJ2-7, with TRBD1 matching over 8 bases. Material for sequencing was peripheral blood. CDR3 loop: CASSSAGGGEQYF. As DNA, the CDR3 is TGCGCCAGCAGCTCCGCAGGGGGCGGCGAGCAGTACTTC.